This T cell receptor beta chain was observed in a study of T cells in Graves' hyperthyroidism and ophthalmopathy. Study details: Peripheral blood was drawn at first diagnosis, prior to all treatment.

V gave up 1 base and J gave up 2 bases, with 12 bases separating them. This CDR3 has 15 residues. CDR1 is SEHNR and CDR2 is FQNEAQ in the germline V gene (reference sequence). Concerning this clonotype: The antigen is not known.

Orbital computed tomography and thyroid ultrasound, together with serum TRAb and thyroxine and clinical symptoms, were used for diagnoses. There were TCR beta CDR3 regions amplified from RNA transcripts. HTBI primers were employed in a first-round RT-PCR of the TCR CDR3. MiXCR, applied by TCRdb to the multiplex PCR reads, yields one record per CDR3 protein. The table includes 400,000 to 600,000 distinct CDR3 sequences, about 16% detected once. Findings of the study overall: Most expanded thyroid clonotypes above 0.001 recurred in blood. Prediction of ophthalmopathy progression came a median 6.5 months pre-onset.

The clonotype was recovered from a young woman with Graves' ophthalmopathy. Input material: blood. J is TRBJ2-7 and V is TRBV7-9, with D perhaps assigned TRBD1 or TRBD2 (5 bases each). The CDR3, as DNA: TGTGCCAGCAGCTTAGGAAGGGGAGCCCCCTACGAGCAGTACTTC. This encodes CASSLGRGAPYEQYF.